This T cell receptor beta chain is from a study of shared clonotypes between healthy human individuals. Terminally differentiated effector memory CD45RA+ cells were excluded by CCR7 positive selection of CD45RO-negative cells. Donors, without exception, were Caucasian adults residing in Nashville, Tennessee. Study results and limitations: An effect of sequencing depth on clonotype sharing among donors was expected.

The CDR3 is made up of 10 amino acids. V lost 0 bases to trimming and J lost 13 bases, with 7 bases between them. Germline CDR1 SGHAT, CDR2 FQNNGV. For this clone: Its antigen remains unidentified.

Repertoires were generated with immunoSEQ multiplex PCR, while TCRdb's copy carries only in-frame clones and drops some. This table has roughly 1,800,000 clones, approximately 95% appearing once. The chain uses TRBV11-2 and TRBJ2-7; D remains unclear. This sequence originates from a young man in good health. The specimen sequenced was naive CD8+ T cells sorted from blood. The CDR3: CASSLDQSYF. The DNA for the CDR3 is TGTGCCAGCAGCTTAGACCAAAGTTACTTC.